A selection of T cell receptor beta chains follows, all from one sample in a study of control samples from healthy donors and cancer patients. Here immunoSEQ multiplex PCR was the method, and the copy in TCRdb shows in-frame clones only, minus some. The data contain some 130,000 clones, roughly 92% of them singletons. Sequencing was done on a sample of blood. The receptor source for this set is a man aged 25-45 years in good health. Each CDR3 is given with its conserved first and last residue. Fields, in order: clone size, V gene, J gene, D gene, CDR3 protein, CDR3 DNA. D genes are given only for firm matches. The listing skips clone size in some rows; elsewhere it reads once, few, many or a size class.

size: .
V: TRBV6-5
J: TRBJ2-3
D: .
CDR3: CASSYGYTDTQYF
DNA: TGTGCCAGCTCATACGGGTACACAGATACGCAGTATTTT

size: .
V: TRBV2
J: TRBJ1-3
D: .
CDR3: CASMVGKSGNTIYF
DNA: TGTGCCAGCATGGTGGGGAAATCTGGAAACACCATATATTTT

size: .
V: TRBV19
J: TRBJ2-5
D: .
CDR3: CASKGETQYF
DNA: TGTGCCAGTAAGGGGGAGACCCAGTACTTC

size: .
V: TRBV30
J: TRBJ2-1
D: .
CDR3: CAWGTRWGGDNEQFF
DNA: TGTGCCTGGGGCACGAGGTGGGGCGGGGACAATGAGCAGTTCTTC

size: once
V: TRBV27
J: TRBJ2-1
D: TRBD2
CDR3: CASSFFLPGLAENNEQFF
DNA: TGTGCCAGCAGTTTTTTTCTCCCTGGGCTAGCGGAGAACAATGAGCAGTTCTTC

size: .
V: TRBV27
J: TRBJ2-2
D: .
CDR3: CASSPLFGGELFF
DNA: TGTGCCAGCAGCCCCCTTTTTGGCGGGGAGCTGTTTTTT

size: .
V: TRBV9
J: TRBJ1-1
D: .
CDR3: CASSVGSTRRGTEAFF
DNA: TGTGCCAGCAGCGTAGGGTCAACGCGGCGGGGCACTGAAGCTTTCTTT

size: once
V: TRBV5-5
J: TRBJ1-2
D: .
CDR3: CASSYNPAPRGGYGYTF
DNA: TGTGCCAGCAGTTACAACCCCGCACCGCGTGGTGGCTATGGCTACACCTTC

size: .
V: TRBV7-3
J: TRBJ2-3
D: .
CDR3: CASSLLGNSDTQYF
DNA: TGTGCCAGCAGCTTACTCGGGAACTCAGATACGCAGTATTTT

size: .
V: TRBV5-4
J: TRBJ1-1
D: TRBD1
CDR3: CASSRSQGRNTEAFF
DNA: TGTGCCAGCAGCCGATCACAGGGGAGGAACACTGAAGCTTTCTTT

size: once
V: TRBV19
J: TRBJ1-2
D: .
CDR3: CASSIVDGYGYTF
DNA: TGTGCCAGTAGTATAGTCGACGGTTATGGCTACACCTTC

size: .
V: TRBV3-1/TRBV3-2
J: TRBJ2-1
D: TRBD1
CDR3: CASNPGQGAGRDSYNEQFF
DNA: TGTGCCAGCAATCCGGGACAGGGAGCCGGAAGGGACTCCTACAATGAGCAGTTCTTC

size: once
V: TRBV19
J: TRBJ2-7
D: .
CDR3: CASSPQAGFYEQYF
DNA: TGTGCCAGTAGTCCCCAGGCAGGGTTTTACGAGCAGTACTTC

size: .
V: TRBV6-1
J: TRBJ2-1
D: TRBD2
CDR3: CASSDFPGGSYNEQFF
DNA: TGTGCCAGCAGTGACTTCCCGGGGGGCTCCTACAATGAGCAGTTCTTC

size: once
V: TRBV6-5
J: TRBJ1-2
D: TRBD1
CDR3: CASSKQGIDYGYTF
DNA: TGTGCCAGCAGTAAACAGGGGATAGACTATGGCTACACCTTC

size: .
V: TRBV6-5
J: TRBJ2-1
D: .
CDR3: CASSYSPGAYNEQFF
DNA: TGTGCCAGCAGTTACTCCCCGGGAGCCTACAATGAGCAGTTCTTC

size: once
V: TRBV19
J: TRBJ2-2
D: .
CDR3: CASNRDRSTGELFF
DNA: TGTGCCAGTAACAGGGATCGGAGCACCGGGGAGCTGTTTTTT

size: .
V: TRBV27
J: TRBJ1-1
D: .
CDR3: CASSLEGTGDTEAFF
DNA: TGTGCCAGCAGTTTAGAAGGAACGGGGGACACTGAAGCTTTCTTT